This TCR beta chain was captured in a study of blood T cell repertoires in COVID-19. Study overall: COVID-19 samples from acute and convalescent phases originated in the United States, Italy and Spain.

The CDR3 runs to 14 residues. Germline-derived CDR1 and CDR2 are LGHNA and YNFKEQ. V was pared by 4 bases and J by 4 bases, with 10 bases between. Original methodology: Estimation of nucleated cell counts relied on the amplification of reference gene primers. Clones were read by immunoSEQ multiplex PCR, and TCRdb kept only the in-frame ones, dropping some. V and J calls and clone size are as listed in that table; D and trimming were resolved from the DNA. The table lists some 380,000 clones, roughly four fifths of them singletons. The chain is built from TRBV4-2 and TRBJ2-2; maybe TRBD2 (5 bases). The specimen was peripheral blood. The clonotype comes from a human donor with acute or convalescent COVID-19. The donor label of this sample is uncertain. In DNA form, the CDR3 reads TGTGCCAGCAGCCGAGGGAGTTCCACCGGGGAGCTGTTTTTT. Translating it yields CASSRGSSTGELFF.